What follows are 20 T cell receptor beta chains derived from one specimen sequenced in a study of cytomegalovirus exposure and HLA in healthy donors. Researchers ran the PCR with 60 Vbeta and 13 Jbeta primers. Clones were sequenced by immunoSEQ multiplex PCR, and TCRdb holds only the in-frame ones, with some missing. The table counts 150,000 to 200,000 clones; less than 0.95% lies in the top ten. What was sequenced was PBMCs. The receptors originated from a woman in her late teens or twenties in good health and CMV-seropositive.

V and J are TRBV20-1 and TRBJ2-5; D is possibly TRBD2 (6 bases). The J call may be wrong; the DNA end is better matched by TRBJ2-7. Germline V gene data show CDR1 as DFQATT and CDR2 as SNEGSKA (reference sequence). The length of the CDR3 is 11 residues. This CDR3 is CSARLASEQYF. CDR3 bases: TGCAGTGCTAGACTAGCGTCCGAGCAGTACTTC.

V gene TRBV6-5 combines with J gene TRBJ1-4, with D maybe TRBD1 (6 bases). CDR3 length: 15 amino acids. From germline, CDR1 is MNHEY and CDR2 SVGAGI. Trimming left V 5 bases short and J 4 bases short, with 14 bases between. The CDR3 protein is CASSHRDWNNEKLFF. DNA of the CDR3: TGTGCCAGCAGTCACAGGGATTGGAATAATGAAAAACTGTTTTTT.

V usage is TRBV29-1 and J usage is TRBJ2-3, with a tentative D call TRBD2 (7 bases). CDR3 length equals 14 residues. V gave up 8 bases and J gave up 6 bases, with 21 bases separating them. The germline CDR1 and CDR2 sequences are SQVTM and ANQGSEA. Written as DNA, the CDR3 is TGCAGCTCCAAGATAGGGGGGGGGACGGATACGCAGTATTTT. It encodes CSSKIGGGTDTQYF.

The chain couples TRBV7-7 to TRBJ2-5, with TRBD2 as a possible D gene (5 bases). Germline loops: CDR1 SSHAT, CDR2 FNYEAQ (reference sequence). V gave up 2 bases and J gave up 0 bases, with 7 bases separating them. The CDR3 is made up of 14 amino acids. CDR3 DNA sequence: TGTGCCAGCAGCTTAACGGGGAACCAAGAGACCCAGTACTTC. Translating it yields CASSLTGNQETQYF.

Of note for this clone: One end of the junction does not line up with germline, which may come from a read error. This same CDR3 is encoded by further DNA sequences in the sample. This chain joins TRBV7-8 and TRBJ1-1, with 7 positions matching TRBD1. CDR1 is SGHVS, CDR2 FQNEAQ, per germline. The CDR3 loop spans 16 amino acids. The CDR3 DNA reads as TGTGCCAGCAGCTTAGGTGAGGGTCAGGGGGACACTGAAGCTTTTTTT. Its translation is CASSLGEGQGDTEAFF. The full variable domain, completed using reference TRBV7-8 and TRBJ1-1, is GAGVSQSPRYKVAKRGQDVALRCDPISGHVSLFWYQQALGQGPEFLTYFQNEAQLDKSGLPSDRFFAERPEGSVSTLKIQRTQQEDSAVYLCASSLGEGQGDTEAFFGQGTRLTVV.

The V gene is TRBV7-9, the J gene TRBJ2-2; the match to TRBD2 covers 7 bases. J gave up 4 bases and V 1 base, and 6 bases lay outside the gene matches. The germline V gene has CDR1 SEHNR and CDR2 FQNEAQ (reference sequence). The CDR3 length is 16 residues. Here the CDR3 DNA reads TGTGCCAGCAGCTTAGTGGCTAGCGGAGGCACCGGGGAGCTGTTTTTT. This gives the protein CASSLVASGGTGELFF.

This chain connects TRBV4-2 to TRBJ1-2, with 7 bases lining up with TRBD1. The CDR3 extends over 14 amino acids. Per the germline V gene, CDR1 is LGHNA and CDR2 is YNFKEQ. Trimming took 4 bases from V and 3 from J; bases not matched to a gene: 5. CDR3 in DNA: TGTGCCAGCAGCCTAAGCGACAGGGACTATGGCTACACCTTC. Encoded protein: CASSLSDRDYGYTF.

The rearrangement uses TRBV15 and TRBJ2-5, with a possible D match to TRBD2 (6 bases). The V end lost 5 bases, the J end lost 5 bases, and 21 bases lay between the germline ends. The CDR3 is 16 amino acids. Germline-derived CDR1 and CDR2 are LNHNV and YYDKDF (reference sequence). This CDR3 reads CATSEGASRGSETQYF. The CDR3 coding sequence is TGTGCCACCAGCGAAGGGGCTAGCCGGGGGTCGGAGACCCAGTACTTC. Full variable domain (rest looked up from reference TRBV15 and TRBJ2-5): DAMVIQNPRYQVTQFGKPVTLSCSQTLNHNVMYWYQQKSSQAPKLLFHYYDKDFNNEADTPDNFQSRRPNTSFCFLDIRSPGLGDTAMYLCATSEGASRGSETQYFGPGTRLLVL.

The chain uses TRBV4-2 and TRBJ2-1; 8 bases agree with TRBD2. CDR3 length: 16 amino acids. Looked up from germline, CDR1 is LGHNA and CDR2 is YNFKEQ. The ends lost 0 bases at V and 7 bases at J; junction bases unmatched: 8. CDR3 in DNA: TGTGCCAGCAGCCAAGATAACAGCGGGGGCGTTAATGAGCAGTTCTTC. Translated, it gives CASSQDNSGGVNEQFF.

This chain links TRBV5-4 with TRBJ2-7; 7 bases are a match to TRBD1. With 4 bases clipped from V and 3 bases from J, the junction kept 4 bases outside the gene matches. Germline CDR1 is SGHNT and CDR2 is YYREEE (reference sequence). The CDR3 has 13 residues. The CDR3, as DNA: TGTGCCAGCAGCCCGACAGGGATCTACGAGCAGTACTTC. It codes for CASSPTGIYEQYF.

The chain recombines TRBV29-1 with TRBJ1-2, with a weak D call TRBD1 (5 bases). Looked up from germline, CDR1 is SQVTM and CDR2 is ANQGSEA. Trimming pared 0 bases from V and 6 bases from J, leaving 8 bases between. The CDR3 length is 12 residues. The DNA for the CDR3 is TGCAGCGTTGAAGACGGGGGGGATGGCTACACCTTC. This sequence encodes CSVEDGGDGYTF. Together with reference TRBV29-1 and TRBJ1-2, the CDR3 gives the full variable domain: SAVISQKPSRDICQRGTSLTIQCQVDSQVTMMFWYRQQPGQSLTLIATANQGSEATYESGFVIDKFPISRPNLTFSTLTVSNMSPEDSSIYLCSVEDGGDGYTFGSGTRLTVV.

The CDR3 coding sequence is TGCGCCAGCAGCCAAGATTTAGCGGGGGGGTTGGGGGCGAGCTCCTACAATGAGCAGTTCTTC. This translates into CASSQDLAGGLGASSYNEQFF. V is TRBV4-3 and J is TRBJ2-1, with 11 bases matching TRBD2. Germline V CDR1 and CDR2: LGHNA, YSLEER. This CDR3 region has 21 residues. Germline trimming cut 0 bases from V and 0 bases from J; bases unmatched to any gene: 13.

This rearrangement joins TRBV2 to TRBJ2-1; TRBD1 aligns across 7 bases. CDR3 length: 15 residues. Per the germline V gene, CDR1 is SNHLY and CDR2 is FYNNEI. Trimming took 6 bases from V and 0 from J; bases not matched to a gene: 5. CDR3 sequence: CASRLQGTSYNEQFF. CDR3 bases: TGTGCCAGCAGGTTACAGGGGACCTCCTACAATGAGCAGTTCTTC. The full variable domain, its missing parts supplied by reference TRBV2 and TRBJ2-1, is EPEVTQTPSHQVTQMGQEVILRCVPISNHLYFYWYRQILGQKVEFLVSFYNNEISEKSEIFDDQFSVERPDGSNFTLKIRSTKLEDSAMYFCASRLQGTSYNEQFFGPGTRLTVL.

J is TRBJ2-7 and V is TRBV11-2; 8 positions agree with TRBD1. The junction had 11 bases not matched to a gene; V was cut back by 5 bases and J by 2 bases. The germline CDR1 and CDR2 sequences are SGHAT and FQNNGV. This CDR3 spans 16 amino acids. CDR3 nucleotides: TGTGCCAGCAGCCCAATCCGGAGACAGGGGACCTACGAGCAGTACTTC. This translates into CASSPIRRQGTYEQYF.

CDR3 coding DNA: TGTGCCTGGAGAACTTTCAAGAACACTGAAGCTTTCTTT. Translating it yields CAWRTFKNTEAFF. The V and J genes are TRBV30 and TRBJ1-1, with D unclear. CDR1 and CDR2 from the germline V gene are GTSNPN and SVGIG (reference sequence). V was pared by 3 bases and J by 1 base, with 9 bases between. The CDR3 covers 13 residues. The variable domain in full, completed from reference TRBV30 and TRBJ1-1, reads SQTIHQWPATLVQPVGSPLSLECTVEGTSNPNLYWYRQAAGRGLQLLFYSVGIGQISSEVPQNLSASRPQDRQFILSSKKLLLSDSGFYLCAWRTFKNTEAFFGQGTRLTVV.

The V gene is TRBV6-5, the J gene TRBJ1-1; 8 bases are a match to TRBD1. The CDR3 is 12 amino acids. Germline V gives CDR1 MNHEY, CDR2 SVGAGI. V shed 6 bases and J 8 bases; nucleotides not matched to a gene: 5. The CDR3 DNA reads as TGTGCCAGCAGGGACGGGACAGGAGAAGCTTTCTTT. The encoded protein is CASRDGTGEAFF.

V and J are TRBV7-2 and TRBJ2-3, with a weak D call TRBD2 (5 bases). Trimming left V 1 base short and J 4 bases short, with 12 bases between. Germline V CDR1 and CDR2: SGHTA, FQGNSA. The CDR3 consists of 15 residues. Here the CDR3 DNA reads TGTGCCAGCAGCTTAGACCCGGGGTTGTCAGATACGCAGTATTTT. This sequence encodes CASSLDPGLSDTQYF.

V is TRBV19 and J is TRBJ2-3; TRBD1 aligns across 8 bases. Germline lookup yields CDR1 LNHDA and CDR2 SQIVND (reference sequence). V lost 6 bases and J lost 6; bases outside the gene matches: 8. CDR3 length equals 14 residues. CDR3 in DNA: TGTGCCAGTAGACCCCGGACAGGGTTGGATACGCAGTATTTT. Its protein is CASRPRTGLDTQYF.

The chain links TRBV4-1 to TRBJ2-1, with a tentative D call TRBD2 (7 bases). The CDR3 spans 15 residues. The V and J ends lost 5 bases and 7 bases respectively, with 18 bases between them. Germline V lookup: CDR1 MGHRA, CDR2 YSYEKL. CDR3 in DNA: TGCGCCAGCAGCACTTTGGGGGCCGGGGGGAATGAGCAGTTCTTC. As protein: CASSTLGAGGNEQFF.

V is TRBV11-3 and J is TRBJ2-1; 9 nucleotides align to TRBD1. V was pared by 1 base and J by 0 bases, with 4 bases of the junction left unmatched. This CDR3 contains 17 residues. Germline lookup yields CDR1 SGHNT and CDR2 YENEEA. The CDR3 bases are TGTGCCAGCAGCTTAGTGGTGGACAGGGGCTCCTACAATGAGCAGTTCTTC. Its protein is CASSLVVDRGSYNEQFF. Full variable domain (rest looked up from reference TRBV11-3 and TRBJ2-1): EAGVVQSPRYKIIEKKQPVAFWCNPISGHNTLYWYLQNLGQGPELLIRYENEEAVDDSQLPKDRFSAERLKGVDSTLKIQPAELGDSAVYLCASSLVVDRGSYNEQFFGPGTRLTVL.